The present T cell receptor beta chain was sequenced within a study of cytomegalovirus exposure and HLA in healthy donors. Study conclusions and caveats: Researchers reported in a later analysis that a missense DCLRE1C variant was tied to TCR beta V- and J-gene trimming. Sequencing likely produced, as an artifact, a cluster of highly shared sequence variants.

PCR used 60 Vbeta primers and 13 Jbeta primers. Some clones are missing from TCRdb's copy, which holds only in-frame ones; the method was immunoSEQ multiplex PCR. This table has about 150,000 clones, around 84% appearing once. Remarks on this clone: Its antigen is still unknown.

The receptor's source is a man under 40 in good health and CMV-seropositive. Sequenced: PBMCs.

As DNA, the CDR3 is TGTGCCAGCAGCTTGGCAGGGGTCCCCAGCTACGAGCAGTACTTC. The encoded protein is CASSLAGVPSYEQYF. The chain has TRBV5-4 and TRBJ2-5; the D gene is possibly TRBD1 (6 bases). The J call may be incorrect, as the DNA end agrees better with TRBJ2-7. The germline gives CDR1 SGHNT, CDR2 YYREEE (reference sequence). The CDR3 loop spans 15 amino acids.